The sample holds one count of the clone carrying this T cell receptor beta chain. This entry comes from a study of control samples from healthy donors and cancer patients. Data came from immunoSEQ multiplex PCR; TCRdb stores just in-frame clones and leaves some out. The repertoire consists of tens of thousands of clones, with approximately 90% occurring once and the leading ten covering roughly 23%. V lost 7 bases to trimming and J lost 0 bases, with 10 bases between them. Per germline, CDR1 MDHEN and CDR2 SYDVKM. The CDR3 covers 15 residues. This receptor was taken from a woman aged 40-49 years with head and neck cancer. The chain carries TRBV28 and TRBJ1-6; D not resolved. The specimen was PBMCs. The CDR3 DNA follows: TGTGCCAGCACCTCCAGTAGCTCCTATAATTCACCCCTCCACTTT. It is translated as CASTSSSSYNSPLHF. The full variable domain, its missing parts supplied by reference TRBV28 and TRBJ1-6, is DVKVTQSSRYLVKRTGEKVFLECVQDMDHENMFWYRQDPGLGLRLIYFSYDVKMKEKGDIPEGYSVSREKKERFSLILESASTNQTSMYLCASTSSSSYNSPLHFGNGTRLTVT.